The clone carrying this T cell receptor (beta chain) occurred many times. Its target is unknown. J gave up 1 base and V 1 base, and 0 bases lay outside the gene matches. CDR1 SGHAT and CDR2 FQNNGV come from the germline V gene. The CDR3 spans 15 residues. The sample belongs to a study of T-cell reconstitution after alpha-beta-depleted transplantation in children. Points from the study as a whole: Day-60 TCRbeta diversity that was high in some patients was derived from surviving recipient T cells and thymic progenitors. As was reported, about two months after transplant, alpha-beta T cells came from several hundred expanded graft clones. The authors attributed T-cell counts and diversity one year after transplant mostly to newly produced T cells.

A TCRbeta library incorporating unique molecular identifiers was prepared. One entry per CDR3 protein results from TCRdb running MiXCR on the PCR reads. The table lists about 160,000 distinct CDR3 sequences, approximately 10% of them singletons. The sample consisted of PBMCs, taken before TCRalphabeta/CD19-depleted stem cell transplant. J is TRBJ1-1 and V is TRBV11-2, with 10 bases identical to TRBD1. This receptor was identified in a boy younger than 10 with acute myeloid leukemia, due to receive a stem cell transplant. CDR3 sequence reads: CASSLGTGGNTEAFF. CDR3 nucleotides: TGTGCCAGCAGCTTAGGGACAGGGGGGAACACTGAAGCTTTCTTT.